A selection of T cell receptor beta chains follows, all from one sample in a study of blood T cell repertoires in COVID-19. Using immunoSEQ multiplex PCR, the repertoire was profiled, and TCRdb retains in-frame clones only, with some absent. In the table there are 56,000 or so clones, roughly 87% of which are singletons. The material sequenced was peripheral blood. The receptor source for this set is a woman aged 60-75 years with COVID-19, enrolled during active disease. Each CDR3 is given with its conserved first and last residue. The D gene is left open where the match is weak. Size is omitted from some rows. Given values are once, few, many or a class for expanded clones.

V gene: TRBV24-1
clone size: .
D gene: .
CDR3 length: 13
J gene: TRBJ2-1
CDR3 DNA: TGTGCCACCAGTGACCTAACCGGGGTCAAGCAGTTCTTC
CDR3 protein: CATSDLTGVKQFF

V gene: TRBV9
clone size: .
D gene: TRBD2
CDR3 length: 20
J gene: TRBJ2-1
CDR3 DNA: TGTGCCAGCAGCCCTACGGTTTACGCGGGAGTGGGGGGGACCTACAATGAGCAGTTCTTC
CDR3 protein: CASSPTVYAGVGGTYNEQFF

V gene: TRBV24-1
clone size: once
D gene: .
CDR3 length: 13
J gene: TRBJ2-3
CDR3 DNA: TGTGCCACCGAGGGGGGGATGGCAGATACGCAGTATTTT
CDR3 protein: CATEGGMADTQYF

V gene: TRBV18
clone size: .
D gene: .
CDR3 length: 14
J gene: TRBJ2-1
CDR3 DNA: TGTGCCAGCTCACCACCGGAGCGGTACAATGAGCAGTTCTTC
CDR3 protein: CASSPPERYNEQFF

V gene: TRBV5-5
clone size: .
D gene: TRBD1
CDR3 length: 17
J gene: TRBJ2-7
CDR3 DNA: TGTGCCAGCAGCTTCCCTTTACAGGGGTCCATCTCCTACGAGCAGTACTTC
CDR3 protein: CASSFPLQGSISYEQYF

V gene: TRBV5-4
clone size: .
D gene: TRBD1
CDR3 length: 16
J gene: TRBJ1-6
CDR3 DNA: TGTGCCAGCAGCTGGGGACAGAGCTCCTATAATTCACCCCTCCACTTT
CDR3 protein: CASSWGQSSYNSPLHF

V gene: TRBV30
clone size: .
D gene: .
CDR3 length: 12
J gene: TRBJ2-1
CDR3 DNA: TGTGCCTGGAGCCTTAGGGGGAATGAGCAGTTCTTC
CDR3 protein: CAWSLRGNEQFF

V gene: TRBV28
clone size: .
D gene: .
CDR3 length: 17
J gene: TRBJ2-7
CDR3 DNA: TGTGCCAGCAGTCCCTCGGGGGGCGCGGATTTGTCCTACGAGCAGTACTTC
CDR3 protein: CASSPSGGADLSYEQYF

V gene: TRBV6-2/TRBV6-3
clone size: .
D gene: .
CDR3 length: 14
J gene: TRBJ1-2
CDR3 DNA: TGTGCCAGCAGTTCGAGGGCCGGAAGCTATGGCTACACCTTC
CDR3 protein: CASSSRAGSYGYTF

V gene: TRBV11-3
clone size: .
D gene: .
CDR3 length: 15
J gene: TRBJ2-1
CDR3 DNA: TGTGCCAGCAGTCCCCGGGGAGACTGGAACAATGAGCAGTTCTTC
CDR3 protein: CASSPRGDWNNEQFF

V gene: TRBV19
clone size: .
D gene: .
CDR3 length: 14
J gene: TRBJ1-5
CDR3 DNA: TGTGCCAGTAGCCACGCGGGGATGTCTCAGCCCCAGCATTTT
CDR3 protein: CASSHAGMSQPQHF

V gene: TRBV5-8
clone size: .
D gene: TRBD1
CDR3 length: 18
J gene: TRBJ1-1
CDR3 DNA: TGTGCCAGCAGCTCTGCTGGACAGGGGGCGAACGGCTACACTGAAGCTTTCTTT
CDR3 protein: CASSSAGQGANGYTEAFF

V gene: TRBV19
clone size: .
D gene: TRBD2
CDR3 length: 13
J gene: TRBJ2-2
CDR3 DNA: TGTGCCAGTAGTATTTCTAGCGGCCTGATAATGTTTTTT
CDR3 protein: CASSISSGLIMFF

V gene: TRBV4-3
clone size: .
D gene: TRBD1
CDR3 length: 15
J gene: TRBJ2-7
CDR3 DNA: TGCGCCAGCAGCCCGACAGGGGCTAGCTCCTACGAGCAGTACTTC
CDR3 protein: CASSPTGASSYEQYF

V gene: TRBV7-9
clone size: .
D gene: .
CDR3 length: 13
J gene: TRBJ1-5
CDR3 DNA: TGTGCCAGCAGCTCACAGGGAGCTCAGCCCCAGCATTTT
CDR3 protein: CASSSQGAQPQHF

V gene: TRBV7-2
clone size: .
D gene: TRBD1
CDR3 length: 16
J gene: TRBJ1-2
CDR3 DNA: TGTGCCAGCAGCTTAGTGGGGACAGGGAATAACTATGGCTACACCTTC
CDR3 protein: CASSLVGTGNNYGYTF

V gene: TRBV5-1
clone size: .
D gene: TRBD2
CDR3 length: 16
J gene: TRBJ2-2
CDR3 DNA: TGCGCCAGCAGCACGCGGGAGGGCCTTCGGACCGGGGAGCTGTTTTTT
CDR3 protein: CASSTREGLRTGELFF

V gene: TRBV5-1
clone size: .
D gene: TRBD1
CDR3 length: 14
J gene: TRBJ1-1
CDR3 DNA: TGCGCCAGCAGCTTGGAATTCAGGGGGCCTGAAGCTTTCTTT
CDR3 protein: CASSLEFRGPEAFF

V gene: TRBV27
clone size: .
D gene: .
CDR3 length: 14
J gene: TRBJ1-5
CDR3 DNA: TGTGCCAGCAGTTTAATGGGGGGAAATCAGCCCCAGCATTTT
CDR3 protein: CASSLMGGNQPQHF

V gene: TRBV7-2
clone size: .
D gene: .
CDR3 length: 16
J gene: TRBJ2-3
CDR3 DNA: TGTGCCAGCAGCTTAGGTAGGGGGGGGCAGGCAGATACGCAGTATTTT
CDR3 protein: CASSLGRGGQADTQYF

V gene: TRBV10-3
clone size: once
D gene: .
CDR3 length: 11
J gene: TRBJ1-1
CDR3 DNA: TGTGCCATCAGAGAGACAGCAGAAGCTTTCTTT
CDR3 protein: CAIRETAEAFF

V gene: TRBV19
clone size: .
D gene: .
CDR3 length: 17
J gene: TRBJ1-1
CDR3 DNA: TGTGCCAGTAGTATGGGCGGGGCTCGGCTCATGAACACTGAAGCTTTCTTT
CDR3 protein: CASSMGGARLMNTEAFF

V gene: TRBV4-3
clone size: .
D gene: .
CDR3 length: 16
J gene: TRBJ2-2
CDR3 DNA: TGCGCCAGCAGCCAAGGAGCAGGGCCGGTCACCGGGGAGCTGTTTTTT
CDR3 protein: CASSQGAGPVTGELFF

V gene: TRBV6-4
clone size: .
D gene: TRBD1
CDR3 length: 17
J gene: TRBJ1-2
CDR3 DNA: TGTGCCAGCAGAGATATGACCGGGACAGGGGACAATGATGGCTACACCTTC
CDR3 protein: CASRDMTGTGDNDGYTF

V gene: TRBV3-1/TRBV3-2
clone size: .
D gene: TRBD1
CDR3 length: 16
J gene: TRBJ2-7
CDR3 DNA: TGTGCCAGCAGCCCCCGAGGACAGGGGAACTCCTACGAGCAGTACTTC
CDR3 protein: CASSPRGQGNSYEQYF

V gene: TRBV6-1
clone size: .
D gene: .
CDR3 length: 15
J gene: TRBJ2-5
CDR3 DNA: TGTGCCAGCAGTGAAGGCGGTGAGGTTTGGGAGACCCAGTACTTC
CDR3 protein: CASSEGGEVWETQYF

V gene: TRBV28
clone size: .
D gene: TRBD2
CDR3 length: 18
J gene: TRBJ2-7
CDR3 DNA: TGTGCCAGCAGCCCTGCCGGGACTAGCGGGAGGCACTCCTACGAGCAGTACTTC
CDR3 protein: CASSPAGTSGRHSYEQYF

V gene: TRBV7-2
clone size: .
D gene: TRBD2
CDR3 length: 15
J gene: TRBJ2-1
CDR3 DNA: TGTGCCAGCAACGTAGCGGGGAGCTCCTACAATGAGCAGTTCTTC
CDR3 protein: CASNVAGSSYNEQFF

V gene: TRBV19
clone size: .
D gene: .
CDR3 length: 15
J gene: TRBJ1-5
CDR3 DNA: TGTGCCAGTACCGGGGTCCTGACGACCAATCAGCCCCAGCATTTT
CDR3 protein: CASTGVLTTNQPQHF

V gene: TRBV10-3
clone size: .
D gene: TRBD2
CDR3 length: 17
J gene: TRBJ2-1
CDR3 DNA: TGTGCCATCAGGCTACTAGCGGGAGGGTCCCAATACAATGAGCAGTTCTTC
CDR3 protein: CAIRLLAGGSQYNEQFF

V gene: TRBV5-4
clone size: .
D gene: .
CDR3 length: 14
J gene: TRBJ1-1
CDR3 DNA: TGTGCCAGCAGCTTGACACAGGGGAACACTGAAGCTTTCTTT
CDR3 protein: CASSLTQGNTEAFF

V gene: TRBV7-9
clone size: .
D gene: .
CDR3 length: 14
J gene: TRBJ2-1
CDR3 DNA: TGTGCCAGCAGCTTGCTAGCGAGTTACAATGAGCAGTTCTTC
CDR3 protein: CASSLLASYNEQFF

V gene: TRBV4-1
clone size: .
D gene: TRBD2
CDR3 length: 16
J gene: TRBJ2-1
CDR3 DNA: TGCGCCAGCAGCTTTACCGGCGGGAGCTCCTACAATGAGCAGTTCTTC
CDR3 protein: CASSFTGGSSYNEQFF

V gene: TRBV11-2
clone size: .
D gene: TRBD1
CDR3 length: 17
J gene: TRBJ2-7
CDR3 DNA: TGTGCCAGCAGCTTAACCCCCCCCTCGACAGGGGAGGTCGAGCAGTACTTC
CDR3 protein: CASSLTPPSTGEVEQYF

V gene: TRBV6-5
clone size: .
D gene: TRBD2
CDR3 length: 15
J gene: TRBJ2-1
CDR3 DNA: TGTGCCAGCAGCGCCGGGACTAGCGGTCACAATGAGCAGTTCTTC
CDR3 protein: CASSAGTSGHNEQFF

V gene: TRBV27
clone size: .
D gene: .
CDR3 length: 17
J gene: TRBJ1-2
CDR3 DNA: TGTGCCAGCAGTACCCTTGGGTTGCAGGGAATTAACTATGGCTACACCTTC
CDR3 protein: CASSTLGLQGINYGYTF

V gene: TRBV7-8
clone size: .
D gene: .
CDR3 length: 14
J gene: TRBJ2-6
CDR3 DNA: TGTGCCAGCTCCCACCAGGGTGGGGCCAACGTCCTGACTTTC
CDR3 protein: CASSHQGGANVLTF

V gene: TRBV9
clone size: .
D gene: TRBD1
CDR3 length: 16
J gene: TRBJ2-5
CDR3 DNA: TGTGCCAGCAGCGCAGGGGGAACTAGACCGCAGGGGACCCAGTACTTC
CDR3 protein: CASSAGGTRPQGTQYF

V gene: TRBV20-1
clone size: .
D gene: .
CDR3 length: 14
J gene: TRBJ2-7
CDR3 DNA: TGCAGTGCCAGTCGTCCAGGGGCGTCCTACGAGCAGTACTTC
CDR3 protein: CSASRPGASYEQYF

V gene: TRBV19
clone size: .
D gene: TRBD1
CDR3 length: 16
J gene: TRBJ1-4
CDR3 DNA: TGTGCCAGCCGCCGGGACAGGGGGCTTGATAATGAAAAACTGTTTTTT
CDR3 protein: CASRRDRGLDNEKLFF

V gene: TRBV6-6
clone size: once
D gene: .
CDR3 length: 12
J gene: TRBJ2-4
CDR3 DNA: TGTGCCAGCAGACAGAATAAAAACATTCAGTACTTC
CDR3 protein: CASRQNKNIQYF

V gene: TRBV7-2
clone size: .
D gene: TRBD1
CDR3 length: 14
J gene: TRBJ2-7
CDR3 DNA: TGTGCCAGCAGCCCAATGGACAGGGAGGACGAGCAGTACTTC
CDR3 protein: CASSPMDREDEQYF

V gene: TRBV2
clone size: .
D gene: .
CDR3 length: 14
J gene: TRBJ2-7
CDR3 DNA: TGTGCCAGCAGTGATGCTAGGTCTCCAAGGGAGCAGTACTTC
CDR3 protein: CASSDARSPREQYF

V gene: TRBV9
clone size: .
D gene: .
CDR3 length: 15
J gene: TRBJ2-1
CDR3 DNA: TGTGCCAGCAGCGTCCGCGAGGGAACCTACAATGAGCAGTTCTTC
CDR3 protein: CASSVREGTYNEQFF

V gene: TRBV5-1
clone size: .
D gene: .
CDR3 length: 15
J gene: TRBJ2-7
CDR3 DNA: TGCGCCAGCAGCTTGGAGTTTCGGGGAGACTACGAGCAGTACTTC
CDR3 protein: CASSLEFRGDYEQYF

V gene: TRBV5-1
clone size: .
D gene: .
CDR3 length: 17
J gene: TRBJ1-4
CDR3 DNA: TGCGCCAGCAGCTTGGCCGTTGGGCCCGCCACAGGTGAAAAACTGTTTTTT
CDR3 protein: CASSLAVGPATGEKLFF